The rows below give T cell receptor beta chains drawn from one sample of a study of control samples from healthy donors and cancer patients. TCRdb's table, derived via immunoSEQ multiplex PCR, lists solely in-frame clones and lacks some. The sample has approximately 140,000 clones, under 95% seen once. The sequencing sample was made of blood. Receptors originate from a man in his forties or fifties in good health. CDR3s include the opening cysteine and the closing phenylalanine or tryptophan. Clone size is given for some rows only: seen once, a few or many times, or a class if the clone is expanded.

j_call v_call clone_size cdr3_aa
TRBJ1-1 TRBV11-2 - CASSLRRIENTEAFF
TRBJ1-5 TRBV6-5 - CASSYGVQGTNQPQHF
TRBJ1-5 TRBV18 - CASSPFGASNQPQHF
TRBJ2-7 TRBV5-4 once CASSLGGGRTRTYEQYF
TRBJ1-3 TRBV5-5 - CASSLEAFGNTIYF
TRBJ2-2 TRBV14 - CASTTTSGVNTGELFF
TRBJ2-7 TRBV19 - CASSRPGLAGFYPPYEQYF
TRBJ2-1 TRBV10-2 - CASRLAGLYNEQFF
TRBJ1-5 TRBV3-1/TRBV3-2 - CASSQYIGQPQHF
TRBJ1-2 TRBV29-1 - CSVTEGRVYGYTF
TRBJ1-2 TRBV18 once CASSPGLAPYGYTF
TRBJ1-6 TRBV12-5 - CASGNIPVGNSPLHF
TRBJ2-7 TRBV14 - CASSAKVSYEQYF
TRBJ2-3 TRBV7-2 once CASSLEGSGTDTQYF
TRBJ1-1 TRBV6-4 - CASKEEDSMNTEAFF
TRBJ1-2 TRBV7-6 - CASSLAPNNRNYGYTF